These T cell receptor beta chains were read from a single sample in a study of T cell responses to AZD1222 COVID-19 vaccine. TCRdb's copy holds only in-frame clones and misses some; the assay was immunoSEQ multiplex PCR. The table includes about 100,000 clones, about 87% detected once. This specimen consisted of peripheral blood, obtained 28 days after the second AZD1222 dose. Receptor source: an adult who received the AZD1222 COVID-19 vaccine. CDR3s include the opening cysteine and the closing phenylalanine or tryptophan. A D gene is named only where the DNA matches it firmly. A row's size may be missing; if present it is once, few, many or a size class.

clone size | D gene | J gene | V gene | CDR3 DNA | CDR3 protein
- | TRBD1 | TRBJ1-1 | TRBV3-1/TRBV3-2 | TGTGCCAGCGCCCGGGACAGGGTGGTGAACACTGAAGCTTTCTTT | CASARDRVVNTEAFF
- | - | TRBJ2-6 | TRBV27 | TGTGCCAGCAGTTCTCCACTGAGCTCTGGGGCCAACGTCCTGACTTTC | CASSSPLSSGANVLTF
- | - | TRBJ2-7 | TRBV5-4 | TGTGCCAGCAGCTCCGGGGGGCCGCGTCTGTACTTC | CASSSGGPRLYF
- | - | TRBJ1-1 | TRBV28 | TGTGCCAGCAGTTTACTGCGGGGTCTGAACACTGAAGCTTTCTTT | CASSLLRGLNTEAFF
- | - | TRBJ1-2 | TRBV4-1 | TGCGCCAGCAGCCAAGTCAGGAACTATGGCTACACCTTC | CASSQVRNYGYTF
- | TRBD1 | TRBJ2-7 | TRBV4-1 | TGCGCCAGCAGCCGGGGGACAGCGGCCTACGAGCAGTACTTC | CASSRGTAAYEQYF
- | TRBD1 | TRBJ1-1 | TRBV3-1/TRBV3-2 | TGTGCCAGCAGCCAATACGGGACAGACCGCACTGAAGCTTTCTTT | CASSQYGTDRTEAFF
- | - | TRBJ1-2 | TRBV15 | TGTGCCACCAGCAGAGGACAGCCGGGGTATGGCTACACCTTC | CATSRGQPGYGYTF
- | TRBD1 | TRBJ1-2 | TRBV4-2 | TGTGCCAGCAGCCAACAAGGGGGGACAGGGAATAACTATGGCTACACCTTC | CASSQQGGTGNNYGYTF
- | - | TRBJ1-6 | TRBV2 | TGTGCCAGCAGTGGTCAGGGAGTGGATTCACCCCTCCACTTT | CASSGQGVDSPLHF
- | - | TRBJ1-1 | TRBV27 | TGTGCCAGCAGTGACCACGGGACGGTCAACACTGAAGCTTTCTTT | CASSDHGTVNTEAFF
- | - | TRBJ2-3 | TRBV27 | TGTGCCAGCAGGGCCCCATTTGTGCAGTATTTT | CASRAPFVQYF
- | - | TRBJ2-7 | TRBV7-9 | TGTGCCAGCAGCTTAGGACGCCAAGGGTTACCGTACTTC | CASSLGRQGLPYF
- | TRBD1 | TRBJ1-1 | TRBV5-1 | TGCGCCAGCAGCATCGGACAGGGGATGAACACTGAAGCTTTCTTT | CASSIGQGMNTEAFF
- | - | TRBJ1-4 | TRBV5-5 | TGTGCCAGCAGCCCAGACAGTAATGAAAAACTGTTTTTT | CASSPDSNEKLFF
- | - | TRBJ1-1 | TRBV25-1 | TGTGCCAGCAGTGAAGGGGGCAGGGACTACACTGAAGCTTTCTTT | CASSEGGRDYTEAFF
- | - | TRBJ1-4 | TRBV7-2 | TGTGCCAGCAGCTTAGTGGGCAGCCCAACTAATGAAAAACTGTTTTTT | CASSLVGSPTNEKLFF
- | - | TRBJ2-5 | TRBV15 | TGTGCCACCAGCCTTGTCCGAGTGCAAGAGACCCAGTACTTC | CATSLVRVQETQYF
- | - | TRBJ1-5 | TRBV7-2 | TGTGCCAGCAGCTTTTGGGGGAGGAATCAGCCCCAGCATTTT | CASSFWGRNQPQHF
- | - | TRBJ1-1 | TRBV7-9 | TGTGCCAGCAGCTTAGTGGACGGGAACACTGAAGCTTTCTTT | CASSLVDGNTEAFF
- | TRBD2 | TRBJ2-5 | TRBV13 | TGTGCCAGCAGCTTAGGCCTAGCGGGGGGCCCTCAACAGACCCAGTACTTC | CASSLGLAGGPQQTQYF
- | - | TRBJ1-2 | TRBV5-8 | TGTGCCAGCAGCTTGGTGGAGAGAAACTATGGCTACACCTTC | CASSLVERNYGYTF
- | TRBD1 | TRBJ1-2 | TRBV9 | TGTGCCAGCAGCAAGACAGGGGCGAACTATGGCTACACCTTC | CASSKTGANYGYTF
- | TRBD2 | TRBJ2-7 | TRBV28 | TGTGCCAGCAGTTCAAACATTATAGCGGGAGATAACGAGCAGTACTTC | CASSSNIIAGDNEQYF
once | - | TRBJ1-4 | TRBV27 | TGTGCCAGCAGTCAGACCGCTGGGAGGGCCGGTAATGAAAAACTGTTTTTT | CASSQTAGRAGNEKLFF
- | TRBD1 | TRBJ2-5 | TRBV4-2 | TGTGCCAGCAGCCGGACCGGGACAGGCCAAGAGACCCAGTACTTC | CASSRTGTGQETQYF
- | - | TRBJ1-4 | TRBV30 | TGTGCCTGGAATCTTGGAGGCGGTGAAAAACTGTTTTTT | CAWNLGGGEKLFF
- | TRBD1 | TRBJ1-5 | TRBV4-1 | TGCGCCAGCAGCCAAGAGGGACAGGGGCGGTGGGGGCCCCAGCATTTT | CASSQEGQGRWGPQHF
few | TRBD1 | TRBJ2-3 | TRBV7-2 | TGTGCCAGCAGCTTTGCCGGGACAGGGACAGATACGCAGTATTTT | CASSFAGTGTDTQYF